The next 28 T cell receptor beta chains were all read from a single sample in a study of beta chain features in type 1 diabetes. Overall study results and limits: Shorter TCRB CDR3s, moderately but significantly so, marked every one of the four CD4+ subsets in Type 1 diabetes patients.

Their antigens remain unidentified. Expressed TCRB transcripts were sequenced because the entire RNA isolate underwent reverse transcription. Only in-frame clones appear in the TCRdb table, and some are missing; sequencing was by immunoSEQ multiplex PCR. The sample has a few hundred thousand clones; roughly 13% are singletons. Material for sequencing was naive CD4+ T cells from blood. These receptors originate from a woman between 18 and 29 years old with type 1 diabetes.

Only a few counts were recorded for this clone. This sequence joins TRBV6-5 and TRBJ1-2, with 10 bases matching TRBD1. V shed 0 bases, J shed 6 bases, and the junction held 4 bases outside the gene matches. This CDR3 comprises 15 residues. The germline CDR1 and CDR2 sequences are MNHEY and SVGAGI. CDR3 in amino acids: CASSYSRTGGNGYTF. As DNA, the CDR3 is TGTGCCAGCAGTTACTCGAGGACAGGGGGTAATGGCTACACCTTC.

The chain joins TRBV4-3 to TRBJ2-3, with 8 bases fitting TRBD2. This CDR3 spans 17 amino acids. Unmatched junction bases numbered 11, after V lost 4 bases and J lost 2 bases. CDR1 LGHNA and CDR2 YSLEER come from the germline V gene. CDR3 nucleotide sequence: TGCGCCAGCAGCCTGGAACCGGGACTAGGGTTCACAGATACGCAGTATTTT. Translated, it gives CASSLEPGLGFTDTQYF.

This rearrangement joins TRBV27 to TRBJ1-1, with 7 bases matching TRBD1. Germline assignment: CDR1 MNHEY and CDR2 SMNVEV (reference sequence). After removal of 4 bases from V and 8 bases from J, the junction contained 10 bases not matched to a gene. The CDR3 contains 14 residues. For the CDR3, the DNA is TGTGCCAGCAGTTCCCCCCCCTTGACAGGGGAAGCTTTCTTT. Protein sequence: CASSSPPLTGEAFF.

This rearrangement joins TRBV25-1 to TRBJ2-7; D may be TRBD1 (6 bases). Per the germline V gene, CDR1 is MGHDK and CDR2 is SYGVNS. CDR3 length equals 13 residues. V was trimmed by 7 bases and J by 0 bases, leaving 10 bases between them. This CDR3 reads CASKRDNSYEQYF. The CDR3 region has the DNA TGTGCCAGCAAACGGGACAACTCCTACGAGCAGTACTTC.

The chain has TRBV5-1 and TRBJ1-5; D perhaps matches TRBD1 (6 bases). The CDR3 contains 15 residues. V lost 4 bases, J lost 6 bases, and 17 bases lay in between. Germline CDR1 reads SGHRS; CDR2 reads YFSETQ. DNA for the CDR3: TGCGCCAGCAGCCCAACAGGGAGTCGGGGTCAGCCCCAGCATTTT. Protein: CASSPTGSRGQPQHF.

This clone has only a few counts. The chain uses TRBV15 and TRBJ1-6; the match to TRBD1 covers 7 bases. Trimming took 5 bases from V and 7 from J; bases not matched to a gene: 8. The germline gives CDR1 LNHNV, CDR2 YYDKDF (reference sequence). This CDR3 contains 15 residues. The CDR3 nucleotides are TGTGCCACCAGCGGATCGACAGGGACGAATTCACCCCTCCACTTT. This gives the protein CATSGSTGTNSPLHF.

This chain joins TRBV30 and TRBJ2-1; 7 bases align to TRBD2. Germline loops: CDR1 GTSNPN, CDR2 SVGIG (reference sequence). The CDR3 is made up of 11 amino acids. The ends lost 3 bases at V and 7 bases at J; junction bases unmatched: 0. CDR3 sequence (DNA): TGTGCCTGGAGGCGGGGGAATGAGCAGTTCTTC. Translated: CAWRRGNEQFF.

This chain uses TRBV28 with TRBJ2-7; D gene ambiguous. This CDR3 has 12 residues. Germline CDR1 MDHEN, CDR2 SYDVKM. V lost 3 bases to trimming and J lost 7 bases, with 10 bases between them. CDR3: CASSFLQVEQYF. The CDR3 DNA reads as TGTGCCAGCAGTTTCCTTCAGGTGGAGCAGTACTTC.

This clone was seen more than once but under ten times. The chain employs TRBV4-3 and TRBJ2-7, with D possibly matching TRBD2 (6 bases). The CDR3 covers 14 residues. Trimming took 0 bases from V and 6 from J, leaving 12 bases between them. Germline CDR1 and CDR2: LGHNA and YSLEER. This CDR3 is CASSQDAGLGEQYF. In DNA, the CDR3 is TGCGCCAGCAGCCAAGATGCGGGGCTAGGCGAGCAGTACTTC.

This chain connects TRBV30 to TRBJ2-7, with a possible D match to TRBD2 (10 bases). The CDR3 is 21 residues long. Trimming took 2 bases from V and 3 from J, leaving 35 bases between them. Germline V gene lookup returns CDR1 GTSNPN and CDR2 SVGIG (reference sequence). The CDR3: CAWSSPGTGTQRLAGRYEQYF. The CDR3 coding sequence is TGTGCCTGGAGTTCCCCCGGGACAGGGACGCAGAGACTAGCGGGCCGCTACGAGCAGTACTTC. The full variable domain, rest sourced from reference TRBV30 and TRBJ2-7, is SQTIHQWPATLVQPVGSPLSLECTVEGTSNPNLYWYRQAAGRGLQLLFYSVGIGQISSEVPQNLSASRPQDRQFILSSKKLLLSDSGFYLCAWSSPGTGTQRLAGRYEQYFGPGTRLTVT.

CDR3 residues: CASSLLRLGYTF. The CDR3 DNA reads as TGTGCCAGCAGCCTATTGCGGCTCGGCTACACCTTC. This rearrangement joins TRBV7-9 to TRBJ1-2, with no clear D. The CDR3 extends over 12 amino acids. The germline V gene has CDR1 SEHNR and CDR2 FQNEAQ (reference sequence). Trimming removed 5 bases from V and 8 bases from J, with 12 bases in between.

The V gene is TRBV7-3, the J gene TRBJ2-5, with a tentative D call TRBD2 (7 bases). CDR3 length: 17 amino acids. V was pared by 4 bases and J by 7 bases, with 25 bases between. From germline, CDR1 is SGHTA and CDR2 FQGTGA. The CDR3 DNA follows: TGTGCCAGCAGCTCCTTTGGGAGGGGGTTCGGTCTTGGGACCCAGTACTTC. It is translated as CASSSFGRGFGLGTQYF. Based on the CDR3 plus reference TRBV7-3 and TRBJ2-5, the full variable domain is GAGVSQTPSNKVTEKGKYVELRCDPISGHTALYWYRQSLGQGPEFLIYFQGTGAADDSGLPNDRFFAVRPEGSVSTLKIQRTERGDSAVYLCASSSFGRGFGLGTQYFGPGTRLLVL.

This clone was observed a handful of times. V gene TRBV15 combines with J gene TRBJ2-5; 13 positions match TRBD2. The CDR3 runs to 17 residues. After removal of 7 bases from V and 4 bases from J, the junction contained 12 bases not matched to a gene. The V gene's germline CDR1 is LNHNV and CDR2 YYDKDF (reference sequence). CDR3 sequence reads: CATNPGTSGVQGETQYF. The CDR3 region has the DNA TGTGCCACCAACCCGGGGACTAGCGGGGTCCAGGGAGAGACCCAGTACTTC. Full variable domain (outside the CDR3, taken from reference TRBV15 and TRBJ2-5): DAMVIQNPRYQVTQFGKPVTLSCSQTLNHNVMYWYQQKSSQAPKLLFHYYDKDFNNEADTPDNFQSRRPNTSFCFLDIRSPGLGDTAMYLCATNPGTSGVQGETQYFGPGTRLLVL.

This clone was counted a few times. The rearrangement uses TRBV19 and TRBJ2-3, with 11 bases that match TRBD2. The germline V gene encodes CDR1 LNHDA and CDR2 SQIVND (reference sequence). The CDR3 is made up of 15 amino acids. Trimming at V came to 8 bases and at J to 5 bases, leaving 9 bases not matched to a gene. CDR3 protein: CASSEITSGGDTQYF. The CDR3 DNA reads as TGTGCCAGTTCCGAGATCACTAGCGGGGGAGATACGCAGTATTTT. Combining the CDR3 with reference TRBV19 and TRBJ2-3 gives the whole variable domain DGGITQSPKYLFRKEGQNVTLSCEQNLNHDAMYWYRQDPGQGLRLIYYSQIVNDFQKGDIAEGYSVSREKKESFPLTVTSAQKNPTAFYLCASSEITSGGDTQYFGPGTRLTVL.

This clone was seen a handful of times. The rearrangement joins TRBV6-5 to TRBJ2-6; unclear D gene. CDR3 length: 14 amino acids. The germline gives CDR1 MNHEY, CDR2 SVGAGI. V lost 6 bases to trimming and J lost 5 bases, with 11 bases between them. The CDR3 coding sequence is TGTGCCAGCAGACCGGTCCTCCGGGCCAACGTCCTGACTTTC. It translates to CASRPVLRANVLTF.

CDR3 in amino acids: CASSHPSISSYEQYF. DNA of the CDR3: TGTGCCAGCAGCCATCCGAGTATATCATCCTACGAGCAGTACTTC. The J gene is TRBJ2-7, the V gene TRBV4-2; unclear D gene. The CDR3 length is 15 residues. Germline-derived CDR1 and CDR2 are LGHNA and YNFKEQ. V lost 3 bases to trimming and J lost 1 base, with 13 bases between them.

The table lists this clone with a few counts. The rearrangement uses TRBV5-1 and TRBJ2-7; D possibly corresponds to TRBD2 (5 bases). Per the germline V gene, CDR1 is SGHRS and CDR2 is YFSETQ. This CDR3 is 12 amino acids long. Trimming removed 3 bases from V and 5 bases from J, with 9 bases in between. The CDR3 sequence is CASSSGLDEQYF. CDR3 in DNA: TGCGCCAGCAGCTCCGGACTCGACGAGCAGTACTTC.

The chain combines TRBV28 with TRBJ2-3; D ambiguous. This CDR3 is built from 12 residues. V was shortened by 7 bases and J by 1 base, with 6 bases between the two germline ends. Germline V gene sequence: CDR1 MDHEN, CDR2 SYDVKM. CDR3 nucleotide sequence: TGTGCCAGCACTGAGCGCACAGATACGCAGTATTTT. It yields the protein CASTERTDTQYF.

The chain uses TRBV15 and TRBJ2-1; 14 bases line up with TRBD2. V shed 5 bases and J 10 bases; nucleotides not matched to a gene: 7. CDR1 and CDR2 (germline): LNHNV, YYDKDF (reference sequence). This CDR3 contains 15 residues. The CDR3 region is CATSLRLAGGGEQFF. DNA for the CDR3: TGTGCCACCAGCTTACGACTAGCGGGAGGGGGAGAGCAGTTCTTC.

The chain is built from TRBV15 and TRBJ2-2, with a tentative D call TRBD2 (6 bases). Trimming cost V 0 bases and J 6 bases, with 8 bases left between them. Germline V gene sequence: CDR1 LNHNV, CDR2 YYDKDF (reference sequence). This CDR3 has 14 residues. In nucleotides, the CDR3 is TGTGCCACCAGCAGAGATACGGGGGCCGGGGAGCTGTTTTTT. Its protein is CATSRDTGAGELFF.

This clone was detected a few times. The V gene is TRBV6-1, the J gene TRBJ1-6; TRBD1 is a possible D gene (5 bases). The CDR3 has 13 amino acids. Germline CDR1 is MNHNS and CDR2 is SASEGT. Trimming left V 3 bases short and J 9 bases short, with 9 bases between. This CDR3 is CASSESRGSPLHF. Written as DNA, the CDR3 is TGTGCCAGCAGTGAGTCAAGGGGTTCACCCCTCCACTTT.

There are a few counts of this clone. The rearrangement uses TRBV6-5 and TRBJ1-1, with D possibly TRBD1 on 5 matching bases. Germline assignment: CDR1 MNHEY and CDR2 SVGAGI. Trimming removed 8 bases from V and 0 bases from J, with 10 bases in between. The length of the CDR3 is 13 residues. DNA of the CDR3: TGTGCCAGCCACAGACAGATGAACACTGAAGCTTTCTTT. It translates to CASHRQMNTEAFF.

This clone has more than one count but fewer than ten. V gene TRBV29-1 combines with J gene TRBJ2-1; D perhaps matches TRBD1 (6 bases). V was trimmed by 4 bases and J by 9 bases, leaving 16 bases between them. Germline CDR1 is SQVTM and CDR2 is ANQGSEA. There are 13 residues in the CDR3. CDR3 DNA: TGCAGCGTTGGTGGGGGCCCCGAGGTTGAGCAGTTCTTC. The encoded protein is CSVGGGPEVEQFF.

This clone has more than one count but fewer than ten. This sequence joins TRBV10-3 and TRBJ2-2; 7 nucleotides line up with TRBD1. The CDR3 consists of 15 residues. The germline CDR1 and CDR2 sequences are ENHRY and SYGVKD. The ends lost 2 bases at V and 6 bases at J; junction bases unmatched: 6. Here the CDR3 reads CAISEETGISGELFF. CDR3 coding DNA: TGTGCCATCAGTGAGGAGACAGGGATATCCGGGGAGCTGTTTTTT.

This clone was observed a few times. The J gene is TRBJ1-1, the V gene TRBV6-6; TRBD1 agrees at 7 bases. V lost 2 bases, J lost 0 bases, and 6 bases stayed unmatched. CDR1 MNHNY and CDR2 SVGAGI come from the germline V gene (reference sequence). The CDR3 runs 16 residues. Here the CDR3 DNA reads TGTGCCAGCAGTTACGCAGCAGGGGGGTTGAACACTGAAGCTTTCTTT. As protein: CASSYAAGGLNTEAFF.

This clone has only a few counts. This chain links TRBV10-3 with TRBJ2-6; 8 positions match TRBD1. CDR3 length: 16 residues. Germline trimming cut 8 bases from V and 0 bases from J; bases unmatched to any gene: 6. Germline CDR1 and CDR2: ENHRY and SYGVKD. CDR3 residues: CAIEQGVHSGANVLTF. The CDR3 nucleotides are TGTGCCATCGAACAGGGGGTCCACTCTGGGGCCAACGTCCTGACTTTC.

This clone has a handful of counts. The chain recombines TRBV2 with TRBJ1-5; no clear D. Trimming took off 4 bases at V and 6 bases at J, with 13 bases between the two ends. This CDR3 contains 14 residues. Germline V CDR1 and CDR2: SNHLY, FYNNEI. Here the CDR3 reads CASSGTVPGQPQHF. DNA for the CDR3: TGTGCCAGCAGTGGAACGGTTCCGGGTCAGCCCCAGCATTTT. Together with reference TRBV2 and TRBJ1-5, the CDR3 gives the full variable domain: EPEVTQTPSHQVTQMGQEVILRCVPISNHLYFYWYRQILGQKVEFLVSFYNNEISEKSEIFDDQFSVERPDGSNFTLKIRSTKLEDSAMYFCASSGTVPGQPQHFGDGTRLSIL.

This clone was counted only a few times. This chain connects TRBV9 to TRBJ1-1; no clear D gene. The ends were cut back, 1 base at V and 1 base at J, with 11 bases in the middle. This CDR3 has 15 amino acids. CDR1 and CDR2 from the germline V gene are SGDLS and YYNGEE. The CDR3 loop is CASSVSTSGNTEAFF. The DNA for the CDR3 is TGTGCCAGCAGCGTATCGACAAGTGGGAACACTGAAGCTTTCTTT.